The 21 T cell receptor beta chains reported below all come from one sample, sequenced in a study of T cells in Graves' hyperthyroidism and ophthalmopathy. There were TCR beta CDR3 regions amplified from RNA transcripts. HTBI primers drove first-round RT-PCR of the TCR CDR3. TCRdb independently ran MiXCR on the multiplex PCR reads; one entry per CDR3 protein. The profile shows about 350,000 distinct CDR3 sequences, over 15% of them singletons. Sequenced input: blood. These receptors were obtained from a woman between 18 and 29 years old with Graves' hyperthyroidism.

There are many counts of this clonotype. The chain carries TRBV27 and TRBJ1-1, with 8 positions matching TRBD1. The CDR3 is made up of 14 amino acids. Losses at the gene ends were 3 bases for V and 8 bases for J; bases not matched to a gene: 8. Germline V gene sequence: CDR1 MNHEY, CDR2 SMNVEV (reference sequence). CDR3 residues: CASSLGRGRPEAFF. Here the CDR3 DNA reads TGTGCCAGCAGTTTGGGCAGGGGGCGACCGGAAGCTTTCTTT.

This clonotype appeared many times. The chain links TRBV6-1 to TRBJ2-2; D could derive from TRBD1 or TRBD2 (7 bases each). V lost 6 bases to trimming and J lost 1 base, with 12 bases between them. The length of the CDR3 is 15 residues. Germline V gene lookup returns CDR1 MNHNS and CDR2 SASEGT. The CDR3 DNA reads TGTGCCAGCAGAGACAGGGAGGGGAACACCGGGGAGCTGTTTTTT. This gives the protein CASRDREGNTGELFF.

Only a few counts were recorded for this clonotype. The chain links TRBV6-2 or TRBV6-3 to TRBJ2-7, with 8 bases aligning to TRBD2. CDR3 size: 13 residues. Germline trimming cut 7 bases from V and 6 bases from J; bases unmatched to any gene: 8. The germline V gene has CDR1 MNHEY and CDR2 SVGEGT. The chain's CDR3 is CASIGAGEVEQYF. CDR3 nucleotide sequence: TGTGCCAGCATAGGAGCGGGGGAGGTCGAGCAGTACTTC.

This clonotype has ten or more counts. The V and J genes are TRBV11-2 and TRBJ1-2; D is possibly TRBD1 (5 bases). Germline V gene data show CDR1 as SGHAT and CDR2 as FQNNGV. V was cut by 5 bases and J by 4 bases, with 17 bases left in between. This CDR3 has 15 amino acids. The CDR3 is CASSPMGGIRYGYTF. CDR3 sequence (DNA): TGTGCCAGCAGCCCGATGGGGGGGATTCGCTATGGCTACACCTTC.

This sequence joins TRBV12-3 or TRBV12-4 and TRBJ1-2; D not resolved. V lost 5 bases and J 5 bases, leaving 12 bases between the germline ends. This CDR3 contains 13 residues. In DNA, the CDR3 is TGTGCCAGCAGTCCCCTCTTCGTTTATGGCTACACCTTC. Amino acids: CASSPLFVYGYTF.

This chain connects TRBV15 to TRBJ1-5; no firm D call. Germline V lookup: CDR1 LNHNV, CDR2 YYDKDF (reference sequence). CDR3 length: 14 amino acids. V lost 0 bases and J lost 10, with 13 bases in between. Here the CDR3 reads CATSRDRLISPQHF. DNA of the CDR3: TGTGCCACCAGCAGAGACAGATTAATCAGCCCCCAGCATTTT.

This clonotype was observed at least ten times. The rearrangement joins TRBV6-5 to TRBJ2-7; 8 bases fit TRBD2. There are 16 residues in the CDR3. CDR1 is MNHEY and CDR2 is SVGAGI in the germline V gene. J lost 5 bases, V lost 2 bases, and 11 bases had no gene match. CDR3 in amino acids: CASSYKGPSGGNEQYF. As DNA, the CDR3 is TGTGCCAGCAGTTACAAGGGACCCAGCGGGGGAAACGAGCAGTACTTC.

This clonotype came up a few times. The rearrangement joins TRBV6-1 to TRBJ1-2, with 9 bases matching TRBD1. The CDR3 extends over 15 amino acids. CDR1 MNHNS and CDR2 SASEGT come from the germline V gene. V lost 6 bases to trimming and J lost 8 bases; unmatched junction nucleotides: 13. The CDR3 loop is CASSLGQGLHGGYTF. As DNA, the CDR3 is TGTGCCAGCAGCTTGGGACAGGGCCTCCATGGAGGCTACACCTTC.

Many counts were recorded for this clonotype. This chain connects TRBV15 to TRBJ1-2; D call uncertain. The germline V gene has CDR1 LNHNV and CDR2 YYDKDF (reference sequence). V lost 0 bases and J lost 1, with 6 bases in between. CDR3 size: 14 residues. The CDR3 here is CATSREYGNYGYTF. The DNA of the CDR3 is TGTGCCACCAGCAGAGAATATGGTAACTATGGCTACACCTTC.

In its sample, this clonotype was seen many times. The chain employs TRBV28 and TRBJ1-1, with 7 bases identical to TRBD1. Germline V lookup: CDR1 MDHEN, CDR2 SYDVKM. Trimming removed 7 bases from V and 0 bases from J; junction bases left unmatched: 11. The CDR3 totals 16 residues. DNA of the CDR3: TGTGCCAGCACTAGTCCGGGACAGTCCATGAACACTGAAGCTTTCTTT. Protein product: CASTSPGQSMNTEAFF.

A few counts support this clonotype. A much more abundant neighbour one base away suggests this may be a read error. The CDR3 bases are TGCGCCAGCAGCCCACTGGGCCGGAGCTACAAGCAGTACTTC. Its protein product is CASSPLGRSYKQYF. The gene calls are TRBV5-1 and TRBJ2-7; D gene uncertain. Germline V lookup: CDR1 SGHRS, CDR2 YFSETQ. The CDR3 spans 14 residues.

This clonotype was recorded at least ten times. The CDR3 spells CATSEAGSYEQYF. CDR3 coding DNA: TGTGCCACCAGTGAAGCGGGGTCCTACGAGCAGTACTTC. This chain links TRBV24-1 with TRBJ2-7; 7 positions match TRBD2. The ends lost 4 bases at V and 1 base at J; junction bases unmatched: 0. Germline-derived CDR1 and CDR2 are KGHDR and SFDVKD. The CDR3 extends over 13 amino acids.

This chain uses TRBV10-3 with TRBJ2-1; a weak D match, TRBD2 (7 bases). V gave up 4 bases and J gave up 5 bases, with 18 bases separating them. The germline CDR1 and CDR2 sequences are ENHRY and SYGVKD. CDR3 length equals 16 residues. The CDR3 is CAISGEGGAANNEQFF. In DNA, the CDR3 is TGTGCCATCAGTGGGGAAGGGGGGGCGGCAAACAATGAGCAGTTCTTC.

This clonotype was seen ten or more times. The chain joins TRBV20-1 to TRBJ1-1, with D perhaps matching TRBD1 (5 bases). Per germline, CDR1 DFQATT and CDR2 SNEGSKA (reference sequence). V was shortened by 3 bases and J by 5 bases, with 19 bases between the two germline ends. The CDR3 has 15 amino acids. CDR3 sequence: CSASVRDGGKTEAFF. For the CDR3, the DNA is TGCAGTGCTAGCGTCCGCGATGGGGGGAAAACTGAAGCTTTCTTT.

This clonotype was detected many times. Written as DNA, the CDR3 is TGTGCCAGCAGCTTAGCGAGGAGCAGCTCCTCCTACGAGCAGTACTTC. Amino acids: CASSLARSSSSYEQYF. This chain joins TRBV7-2 and TRBJ2-7; the D is unclear. The CDR3 has 16 amino acids. Per germline, CDR1 SGHTA and CDR2 FQGNSA. V was shortened by 0 bases and J by 0 bases, with 12 bases between the two germline ends.

As regards this clonotype: A much bigger clone sits one base away, suggesting this may be a read error. It is likely a read error, because the conserved phenylalanine at the end of the CDR3 is missing. The rearrangement uses TRBV20-1 and TRBJ1-1; D remains ambiguous. The CDR3 runs to 11 residues. Trimming stripped 7 bases from V and 1 base from J, with 7 bases between. Germline CDR1 and CDR2: DFQATT and SNEGSKA (reference sequence). CDR3 sequence (DNA): TGCAGTGGAATCCAGAACACTGAAGCTTTCTTG. Its translation: CSGIQNTEAFL.

This clonotype has at least ten counts. The genes are TRBV28 and TRBJ1-1; D gene unclear. The V gene lost 3 bases and the J gene lost 0 bases, with 8 bases spanning the gap. CDR3 length: 14 amino acids. Germline loops: CDR1 MDHEN, CDR2 SYDVKM. The CDR3 loop is CASSFQALNTEAFF. The DNA for the CDR3 is TGTGCCAGCAGTTTTCAAGCCCTGAACACTGAAGCTTTCTTT.

At least ten counts were recorded for this clonotype. The genes are TRBV27 and TRBJ2-2, with D possibly matching TRBD2 (5 bases). Trimming took 5 bases from V and 5 from J, leaving 9 bases between them. Germline CDR1 is MNHEY and CDR2 is SMNVEV (reference sequence). This CDR3 is built from 13 residues. The CDR3 coding sequence is TGTGCCAGCAGTCATGGGGAGACCGGGGAGCTGTTTTTT. As protein: CASSHGETGELFF.

This clonotype was seen at least ten times. The chain couples TRBV20-1 to TRBJ2-7, with TRBD1 identical over 9 bases. J gave up 5 bases and V 6 bases, and 8 bases lay outside the gene matches. Germline V gene lookup returns CDR1 DFQATT and CDR2 SNEGSKA (reference sequence). This CDR3 contains 13 residues. In DNA, the CDR3 is TGCAGTGCGAAGACAGGGGGTGTGGACGAGCAGTACTTC. As protein: CSAKTGGVDEQYF.

This clonotype was found many times. The chain carries TRBV28 and TRBJ2-5; D possibly corresponds to TRBD2 (5 bases). The germline V gene encodes CDR1 MDHEN and CDR2 SYDVKM. The V end lost 7 bases, the J end lost 1 base, and 10 bases lay between the germline ends. The CDR3 sequence is 13 residues long. The CDR3 protein is CASTPGIQETQYF. The CDR3 DNA sequence: TGTGCCAGCACCCCGGGGATCCAAGAGACCCAGTACTTC.

This clonotype was recorded many times. The V call is TRBV5-1, the J call TRBJ1-6, with D possibly being TRBD1 (5 bases). The CDR3 consists of 18 residues. V lost 0 bases, J lost 11 bases, and 24 bases lay in between. Germline CDR1 reads SGHRS; CDR2 reads YFSETQ. DNA for the CDR3: TGCGCCAGCAGCTTGGTCTCTCCCCGGTCAGGGAGCTTCGCACCCCTCCACTTT. Translated: CASSLVSPRSGSFAPLHF.